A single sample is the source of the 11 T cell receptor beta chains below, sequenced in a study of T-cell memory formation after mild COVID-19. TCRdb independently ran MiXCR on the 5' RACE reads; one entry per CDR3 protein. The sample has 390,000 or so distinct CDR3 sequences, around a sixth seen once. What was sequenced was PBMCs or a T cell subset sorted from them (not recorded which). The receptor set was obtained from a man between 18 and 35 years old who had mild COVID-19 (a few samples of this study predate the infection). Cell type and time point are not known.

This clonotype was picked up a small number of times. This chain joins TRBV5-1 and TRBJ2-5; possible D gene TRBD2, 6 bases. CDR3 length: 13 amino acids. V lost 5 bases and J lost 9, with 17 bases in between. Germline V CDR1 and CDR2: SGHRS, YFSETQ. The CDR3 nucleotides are TGCGCCAGCAGTCAGGGCGGGGACGAGGCCCAGTACTTC. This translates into CASSQGGDEAQYF.

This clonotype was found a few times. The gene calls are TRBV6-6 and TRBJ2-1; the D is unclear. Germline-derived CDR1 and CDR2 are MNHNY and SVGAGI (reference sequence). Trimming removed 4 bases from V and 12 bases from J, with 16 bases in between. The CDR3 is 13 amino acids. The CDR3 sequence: CASSSSGRQGQFF. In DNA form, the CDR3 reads TGTGCCAGCAGTTCATCCGGGCGGCAAGGGCAGTTCTTC.

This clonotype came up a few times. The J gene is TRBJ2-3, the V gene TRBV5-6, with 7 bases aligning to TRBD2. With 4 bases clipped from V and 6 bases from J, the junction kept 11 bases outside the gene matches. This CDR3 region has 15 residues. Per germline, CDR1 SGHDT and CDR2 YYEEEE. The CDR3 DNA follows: TGTGCCAGCAGCCCGGGGGGACTACTTTCGGATACGCAGTATTTT. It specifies CASSPGGLLSDTQYF. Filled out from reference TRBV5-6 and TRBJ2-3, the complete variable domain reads DAGVTQSPTHLIKTRGQQVTLRCSPKSGHDTVSWYQQALGQGPQFIFQYYEEEERQRGNFPDRFSGHQFPNYSSELNVNALLLGDSALYLCASSPGGLLSDTQYFGPGTRLTVL.

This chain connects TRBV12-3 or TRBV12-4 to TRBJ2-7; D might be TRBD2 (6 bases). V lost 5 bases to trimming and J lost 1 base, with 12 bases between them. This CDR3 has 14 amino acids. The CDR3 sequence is CASSRGSRSYEQYF. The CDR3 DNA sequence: TGTGCCAGCAGTCGGGGGTCGAGGTCCTACGAGCAGTACTTC.

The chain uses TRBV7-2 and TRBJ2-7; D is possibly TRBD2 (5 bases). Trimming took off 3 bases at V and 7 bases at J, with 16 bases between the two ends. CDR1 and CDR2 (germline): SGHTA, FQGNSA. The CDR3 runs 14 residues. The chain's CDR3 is CASSLGVGSGEQYF. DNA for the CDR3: TGTGCCAGCAGCTTGGGTGTGGGGTCGGGGGAGCAGTACTTC.

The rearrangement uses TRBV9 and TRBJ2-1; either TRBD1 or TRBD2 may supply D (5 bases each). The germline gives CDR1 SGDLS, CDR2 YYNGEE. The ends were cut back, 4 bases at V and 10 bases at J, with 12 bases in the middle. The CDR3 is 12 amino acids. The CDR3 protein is CASSQGAEEQFF. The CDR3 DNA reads TGTGCCAGCAGCCAGGGAGCGGAGGAGCAGTTCTTC.

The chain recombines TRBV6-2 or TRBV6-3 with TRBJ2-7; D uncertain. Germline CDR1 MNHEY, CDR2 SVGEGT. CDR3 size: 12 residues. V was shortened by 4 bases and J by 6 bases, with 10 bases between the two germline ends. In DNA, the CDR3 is TGTGCCAGCAGTTCCCACACGCGCGAGCAGTACGTC. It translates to CASSSHTREQYV.

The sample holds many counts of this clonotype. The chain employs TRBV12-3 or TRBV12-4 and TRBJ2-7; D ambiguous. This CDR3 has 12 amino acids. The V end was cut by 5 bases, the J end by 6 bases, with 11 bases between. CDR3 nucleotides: TGTGCCAGCAGTCTGACCCCTGGCGAGCAGTACTTC. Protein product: CASSLTPGEQYF.

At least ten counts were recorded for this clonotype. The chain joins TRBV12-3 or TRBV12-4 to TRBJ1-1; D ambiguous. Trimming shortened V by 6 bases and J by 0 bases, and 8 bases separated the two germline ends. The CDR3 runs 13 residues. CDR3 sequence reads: CASSAQVNTEAFF. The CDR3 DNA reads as TGTGCCAGCAGCGCTCAGGTGAACACTGAAGCTTTCTTT.

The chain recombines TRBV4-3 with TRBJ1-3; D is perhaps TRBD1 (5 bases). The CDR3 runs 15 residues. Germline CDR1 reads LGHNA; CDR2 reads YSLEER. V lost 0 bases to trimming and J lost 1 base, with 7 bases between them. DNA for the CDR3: TGCGCCAGCAGCCAAGAAGAGGGGTCTGGAAACACCATATATTTT. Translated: CASSQEEGSGNTIYF.

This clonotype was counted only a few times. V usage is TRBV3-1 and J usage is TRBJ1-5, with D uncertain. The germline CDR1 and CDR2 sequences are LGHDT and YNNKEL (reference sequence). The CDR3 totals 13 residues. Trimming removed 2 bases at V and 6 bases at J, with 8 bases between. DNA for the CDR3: TGTGCCAGCAGCCAACACCAAATTCAGCCCCAGCATTTT. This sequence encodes CASSQHQIQPQHF.